The present T cell receptor beta chain was sequenced within a study of cytomegalovirus exposure and HLA in healthy donors. Regarding the study as a whole: One variant, a missense change in DCLRE1C, was linked in a later analysis to TCR beta V- and J-gene trimming. Analysis performed later showed TCR beta chains linked to HLA being more clonally expanded than equally common others.

Germline assignment: CDR1 MNHNS and CDR2 SASEGT. The CDR3 totals 20 residues. Trimming cost V 4 bases and J 0 bases; bases outside gene matches: 18. This clone was counted between two and nine times. Its target is unknown. In the PCR, 60 Vbeta and 13 Jbeta primers were used. Only in-frame clones appear in the TCRdb table, and some are missing; sequencing was by immunoSEQ multiplex PCR. Among approximately 190,000 clones, more than 65% were seen once, and the ten largest hold over 1.5%. This chain connects TRBV6-1 to TRBJ2-7, with 10 bases identical to TRBD2. The specimen was PBMCs. This receptor was taken from a woman aged 30 to 39 in good health and CMV-seronegative. The CDR3, as DNA: TGTGCCAGCAGTGGGACCCTAAAAGGCGGGAGCGGGGGGGCCTCCTACGAGCAGTACTTC. Translation gives CASSGTLKGGSGGASYEQYF.